The rows below give T cell receptor beta chains drawn from one sample of a study of blood T cells in healthy people across ages. MiXCR, applied by TCRdb to the 5' RACE reads, yields one record per CDR3 protein. The data show over 1.5 million distinct CDR3 sequences, around half seen once. The sample taken for sequencing was blood. These receptors were obtained from a woman in her forties in good health. CDR3s include the opening cysteine and the closing phenylalanine or tryptophan. D genes are given only for firm matches. Some rows have no size entry. The others give once, few or many, or a class for an expanded clone.

J: TRBJ2-3
D: .
size: .
V: TRBV28
CDR3: CASSLITGKADTQYF
DNA: TGTGCCAGCAGTTTAATCACGGGAAAGGCGGATACGCAGTATTTT

J: TRBJ1-1
D: TRBD1
size: .
V: TRBV29-1
CDR3: CSVEMTGGNTEAFF
DNA: TGCAGCGTTGAAATGACAGGGGGGAACACTGAAGCTTTCTTT

J: TRBJ2-5
D: TRBD2
size: .
V: TRBV7-9
CDR3: CASSREFRLAGKSETQYF
DNA: TGTGCCAGCAGCAGAGAATTCCGTCTAGCGGGGAAATCGGAGACCCAGTACTTC

J: TRBJ2-1
D: .
size: few
V: TRBV28
CDR3: CASSSPGGRYNEQFF
DNA: TGTGCCAGCAGCTCCCCCGGGGGACGTTACAATGAGCAGTTCTTC

J: TRBJ2-1
D: .
size: few
V: TRBV20-1
CDR3: CSARGPSWAEQFF
DNA: TGCAGTGCTAGAGGCCCCTCTTGGGCTGAGCAGTTCTTC

J: TRBJ1-5
D: .
size: .
V: TRBV12-3/TRBV12-4
CDR3: CASSFNTGINQPQHF
DNA: TGTGCCAGCAGTTTTAATACGGGGATTAATCAGCCCCAGCATTTT

J: TRBJ2-1
D: TRBD2
size: few
V: TRBV4-2
CDR3: CASSHGGADEQFF
DNA: TGTGCCAGCAGCCACGGGGGGGCCGATGAGCAGTTCTTC

J: TRBJ2-4
D: .
size: few
V: TRBV18
CDR3: CASSPPTTLAKNIQYF
DNA: TGTGCCAGCTCACCACCGACGACCTTAGCCAAAAACATTCAGTACTTC

J: TRBJ2-2
D: TRBD1
size: .
V: TRBV24-1
CDR3: CATSDFSYRGRTGELFF
DNA: TGTGCCACCAGTGATTTCTCCTACAGGGGAAGGACCGGGGAGCTGTTTTTT

J: TRBJ2-7
D: .
size: few
V: TRBV27
CDR3: CASSLIPEREQYF
DNA: TGTGCCAGCAGTTTAATTCCTGAACGCGAGCAGTACTTC

J: TRBJ1-5
D: .
size: .
V: TRBV27
CDR3: CASSLFGPGSYSNQPQHF
DNA: TGTGCCAGCAGTTTATTCGGGCCAGGTAGTTATAGCAATCAGCCCCAGCATTTT

J: TRBJ2-4
D: .
size: .
V: TRBV10-3
CDR3: CAISEDAGRSLGQYF
DNA: TGTGCCATCAGTGAGGACGCGGGCCGGAGTCTTGGGCAGTACTTC

J: TRBJ2-1
D: .
size: .
V: TRBV4-1
CDR3: CASSQVAAYNEQFF
DNA: TGCGCCAGCAGCCAAGTAGCGGCCTACAATGAGCAGTTCTTC

J: TRBJ2-7
D: .
size: few
V: TRBV20-1
CDR3: CSAGSLNEQYF
DNA: TGCAGTGCGGGGTCCCTCAACGAGCAGTACTTC

J: TRBJ2-7
D: TRBD1
size: .
V: TRBV18
CDR3: CASSQHGTGGFEQYF
DNA: TGTGCCAGCTCACAACACGGGACAGGGGGCTTCGAGCAGTACTTC

J: TRBJ2-1
D: .
size: few
V: TRBV4-2
CDR3: CASSQDIGGAYNEQFF
DNA: TGTGCCAGCAGCCAAGATATAGGGGGGGCTTACAATGAGCAGTTCTTC

J: TRBJ2-6
D: .
size: .
V: TRBV7-2
CDR3: CASSSTGTDNSGANVLTF
DNA: TGTGCCAGCAGCTCAACCGGGACGGATAACTCTGGGGCCAACGTCCTGACTTTC

J: TRBJ2-1
D: TRBD2
size: .
V: TRBV12-3/TRBV12-4
CDR3: CASSLGSGGAGEQFF
DNA: TGTGCCAGCAGCTTGGGCAGCGGGGGGGCCGGCGAGCAGTTCTTC

J: TRBJ2-3
D: TRBD2
size: few
V: TRBV14
CDR3: CASSRQRGGPDTQYF
DNA: TGTGCCAGCAGCCGCCAGCGGGGGGGCCCAGATACGCAGTATTTT

J: TRBJ2-5
D: TRBD2
size: .
V: TRBV10-3
CDR3: CAISEAGGLQETQYF
DNA: TGTGCCATCAGTGAAGCGGGGGGCCTCCAAGAGACCCAGTACTTC

J: TRBJ2-7
D: TRBD2
size: few
V: TRBV12-3/TRBV12-4
CDR3: CASRSVRGGSYNEQYF
DNA: TGTGCCAGCAGAAGTGTGCGGGGGGGCTCCTACAATGAGCAGTACTTC